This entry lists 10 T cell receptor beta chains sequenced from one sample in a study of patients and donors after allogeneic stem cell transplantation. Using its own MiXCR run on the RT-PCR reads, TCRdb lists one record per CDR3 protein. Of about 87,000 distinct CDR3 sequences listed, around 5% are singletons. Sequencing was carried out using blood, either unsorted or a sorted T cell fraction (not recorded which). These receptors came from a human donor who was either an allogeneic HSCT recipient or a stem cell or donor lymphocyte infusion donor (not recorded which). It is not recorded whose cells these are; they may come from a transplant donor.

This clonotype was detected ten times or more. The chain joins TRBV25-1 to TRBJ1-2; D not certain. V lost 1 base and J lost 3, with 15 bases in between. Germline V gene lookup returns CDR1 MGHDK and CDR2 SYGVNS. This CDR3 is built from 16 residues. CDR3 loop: CASSESGREGHYGYTF. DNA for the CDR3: TGTGCCAGCAGTGAATCTGGCCGGGAAGGGCACTATGGCTACACCTTC.

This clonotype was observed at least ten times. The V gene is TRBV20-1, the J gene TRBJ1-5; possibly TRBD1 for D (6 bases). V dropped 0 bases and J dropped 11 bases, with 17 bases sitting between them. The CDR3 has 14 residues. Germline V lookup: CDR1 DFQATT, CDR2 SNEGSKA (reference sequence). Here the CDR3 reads CSARDPTGYGAQHF. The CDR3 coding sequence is TGCAGTGCTAGAGATCCAACAGGGTATGGGGCCCAGCATTTT.

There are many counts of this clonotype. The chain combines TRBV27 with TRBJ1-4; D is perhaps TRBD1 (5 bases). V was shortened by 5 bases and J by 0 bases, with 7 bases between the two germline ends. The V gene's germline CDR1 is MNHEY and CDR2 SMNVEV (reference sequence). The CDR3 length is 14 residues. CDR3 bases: TGTGCCAGCAGTGGGGGGGCAACTAATGAAAAACTGTTTTTT. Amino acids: CASSGGATNEKLFF.

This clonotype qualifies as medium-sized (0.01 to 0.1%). Written as DNA, the CDR3 is TGCAGTGCTGCCCAAGAGACCCAGTACTTC. This translates into CSAAQETQYF. The V and J genes are TRBV20-1 and TRBJ2-5; no clear D gene. This CDR3 is 10 amino acids long. CDR1 is DFQATT, CDR2 SNEGSKA, per germline (reference sequence). V lost 5 bases and J lost 1, with 2 bases in between.

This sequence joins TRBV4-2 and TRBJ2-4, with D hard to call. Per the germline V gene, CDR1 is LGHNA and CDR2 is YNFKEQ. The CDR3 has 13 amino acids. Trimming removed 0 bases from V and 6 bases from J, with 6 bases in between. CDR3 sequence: CASSQDEGNIQYF. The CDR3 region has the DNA TGTGCCAGCAGCCAAGATGAAGGAAACATTCAGTACTTC.

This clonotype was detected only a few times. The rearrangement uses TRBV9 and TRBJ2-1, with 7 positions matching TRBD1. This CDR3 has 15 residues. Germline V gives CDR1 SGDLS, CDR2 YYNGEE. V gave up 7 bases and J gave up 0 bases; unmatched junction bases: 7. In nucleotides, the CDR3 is TGTGCCAGCTCGCGGACAGGTAGCTCCTACAATGAGCAGTTCTTC. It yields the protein CASSRTGSSYNEQFF. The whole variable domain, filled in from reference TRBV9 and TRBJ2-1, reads DSGVTQTPKHLITATGQRVTLRCSPRSGDLSVYWYQQSLDQGLQFLIQYYNGEERAKGNILERFSAQQFPDLHSELNLSSLELGDSALYFCASSRTGSSYNEQFFGPGTRLTVL.

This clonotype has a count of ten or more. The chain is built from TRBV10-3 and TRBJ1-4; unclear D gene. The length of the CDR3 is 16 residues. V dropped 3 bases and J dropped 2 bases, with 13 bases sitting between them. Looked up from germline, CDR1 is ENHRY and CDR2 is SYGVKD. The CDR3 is CAISERQLATNEKLFF. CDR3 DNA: TGTGCCATCAGTGAAAGGCAGCTTGCGACTAATGAAAAACTGTTTTTT.

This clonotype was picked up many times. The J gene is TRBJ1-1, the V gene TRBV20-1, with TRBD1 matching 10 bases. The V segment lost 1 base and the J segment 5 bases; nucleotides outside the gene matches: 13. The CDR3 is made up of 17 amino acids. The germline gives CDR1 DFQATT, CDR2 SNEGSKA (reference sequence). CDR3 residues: CSARGPGTGEVWTEAFF. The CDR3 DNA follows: TGCAGTGCTAGAGGCCCCGGGACAGGGGAAGTATGGACTGAAGCTTTCTTT.

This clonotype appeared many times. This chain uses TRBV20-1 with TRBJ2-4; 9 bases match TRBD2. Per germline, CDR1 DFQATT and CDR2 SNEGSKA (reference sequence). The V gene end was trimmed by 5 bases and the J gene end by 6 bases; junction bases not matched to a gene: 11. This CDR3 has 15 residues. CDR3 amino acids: CSAVAGVWSGNIQYF. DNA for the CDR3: TGCAGTGCTGTAGCGGGAGTATGGTCAGGAAACATTCAGTACTTC.

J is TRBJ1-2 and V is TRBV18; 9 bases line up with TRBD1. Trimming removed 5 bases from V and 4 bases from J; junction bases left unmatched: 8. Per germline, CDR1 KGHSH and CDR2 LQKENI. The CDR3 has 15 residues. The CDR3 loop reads CASSTGQGGPYGYTF. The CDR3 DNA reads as TGTGCCAGCTCAACGGGACAGGGAGGCCCCTATGGCTACACCTTC.